This entry is about one TCR beta chain. Its antigen is undetermined. 60 Vbeta and 13 Jbeta primers were used in PCR. Original handling: Approximately 12 million of roughly 81 million unique TCR beta chains were shared, per a later count. Generated by immunoSEQ multiplex PCR, the TCRdb table keeps only in-frame clones and is missing some. V, J and clone size reflect that table, while D and trimming were determined from the DNA. The sample has 100,000 to 150,000 clones, under 85% seen once; the top ten hold roughly 6.3%. These data belong to a study of cytomegalovirus exposure and HLA in healthy donors. Germline V gene lookup returns CDR1 SNHLY and CDR2 FYNNEI. The CDR3 length is 14 residues. The ends were cut back, 9 bases at V and 8 bases at J, with 17 bases in the middle. Notes on the study in general: Analysis was performed later, and it showed HLA-associated TCR beta chains to be more clonally expanded than equally common others. Later on, an analysis showed TCR association rates differing by HLA locus, with DRB1 the most and HLA-C the fewest. A few CMV-associated chains proved CMV antigen-specific in vitro.

Material: PBMCs. The sequence came from a woman in her forties or fifties in good health and CMV-seropositive. The chain carries TRBV2 and TRBJ1-6; weak D call: TRBD1 (5 bases). The CDR3 DNA follows: TGTGCCAGTAGACCCCGGGACTCTTATTCACCCCTCCACTTT. As protein: CASRPRDSYSPLHF. The entire variable domain, with the rest obtained from reference TRBV2 and TRBJ1-6, is as follows: EPEVTQTPSHQVTQMGQEVILRCVPISNHLYFYWYRQILGQKVEFLVSFYNNEISEKSEIFDDQFSVERPDGSNFTLKIRSTKLEDSAMYFCASRPRDSYSPLHFGNGTRLTVT.